Shown below are 8 T cell receptor beta chains from a single sample sequenced in a study of T cell changes during pregnancy in multiple sclerosis. Assay used: immunoSEQ multiplex PCR; TCRdb lists only in-frame clones, some missing. Among approximately 70,000 clones, about 90% were seen once, and the ten largest hold approximately 1.5%. Material: peripheral blood, obtained after pregnancy. The receptor source for this set is a female donor with multiple sclerosis, enrolled in a pregnancy study.

The chain joins TRBV5-1 to TRBJ2-1; TRBD2 agrees at 11 bases. This CDR3 spans 15 amino acids. Germline V gene data show CDR1 as SGHRS and CDR2 as YFSETQ. V shed 4 bases, J shed 9 bases, and the junction held 9 bases outside the gene matches. This CDR3 reads CASSGTSGSIPEQFF. Here the CDR3 DNA reads TGCGCCAGCAGCGGTACTAGCGGGAGTATCCCTGAGCAGTTCTTC.

This clone was observed a single time. The J gene is TRBJ2-3, the V gene TRBV19; 7 nucleotides align to TRBD1. This CDR3 is built from 14 residues. Germline CDR1 and CDR2: LNHDA and SQIVND (reference sequence). The ends lost 5 bases at V and 2 bases at J; junction bases unmatched: 4. The CDR3 region has the DNA TGTGCCAGTAGTTGGGACAGCAACACAGATACGCAGTATTTT. This encodes CASSWDSNTDTQYF.

The genes are TRBV5-4 and TRBJ2-1; 7 positions match TRBD2. Trimming at V came to 0 bases and at J to 9 bases, leaving 12 bases not matched to a gene. The CDR3 has 16 amino acids. Per the germline V gene, CDR1 is SGHNT and CDR2 is YYREEE (reference sequence). The CDR3 DNA sequence: TGTGCCAGCAGCTTGGTAGGGTTGGCGGGAGAAGGTGAGCAGTTCTTC. It yields the protein CASSLVGLAGEGEQFF.

This chain links TRBV7-2 with TRBJ2-1; 7 positions agree with TRBD2. Germline values: CDR1 SGHTA, CDR2 FQGNSA. The CDR3 has 14 amino acids. The V gene end was trimmed by 5 bases and the J gene end by 6 bases; junction bases not matched to a gene: 7. The CDR3 nucleotides read TGTGCCAGCAGCGCAGCGGGGCTGGCCAATGAGCAGTTCTTC. Its protein is CASSAAGLANEQFF.

This rearrangement joins TRBV19 to TRBJ2-5, with D possibly matching TRBD2 (6 bases). The CDR3 runs 16 residues. V lost 4 bases and J 1 base, leaving 16 bases between the germline ends. Germline V gene sequence: CDR1 LNHDA, CDR2 SQIVND (reference sequence). The CDR3 reads CASSSTGSNSQETQYF. In DNA form, the CDR3 reads TGTGCCAGTAGTAGCACCGGGAGCAATTCCCAAGAGACCCAGTACTTC.

The rearrangement uses TRBV6-1 and TRBJ1-2; 7 bases are a match to TRBD1. The CDR3 loop spans 15 amino acids. Germline-derived CDR1 and CDR2 are MNHNS and SASEGT. With 0 bases clipped from V and 7 bases from J, the junction kept 8 bases outside the gene matches. The CDR3 coding sequence is TGTGCCAGCAGTGAAGCGCAGCTGACAGGGTCTGGCTACACCTTC. Protein sequence: CASSEAQLTGSGYTF.

The genes are TRBV11-2 and TRBJ2-3; weak D call: TRBD2 (6 bases). V was trimmed by 5 bases and J by 5 bases, leaving 14 bases between them. CDR1 is SGHAT, CDR2 FQNNGV, per germline. The CDR3 has 14 residues. The CDR3 DNA follows: TGTGCCAGCAGCCACCGGGACTTTTTAGATACGCAGTATTTT. Its translation: CASSHRDFLDTQYF. Filled out from reference TRBV11-2 and TRBJ2-3, the complete variable domain reads EAGVAQSPRYKIIEKRQSVAFWCNPISGHATLYWYQQILGQGPKLLIQFQNNGVVDDSQLPKDRFSAERLKGVDSTLKIQPAKLEDSAVYLCASSHRDFLDTQYFGPGTRLTVL.

This chain connects TRBV12-5 to TRBJ2-7, with TRBD1 matching over 8 bases. The CDR3 is made up of 18 amino acids. CDR1 is LGHNT and CDR2 is FRNRAP in the germline V gene. The V segment lost 6 bases and the J segment 0 bases; nucleotides outside the gene matches: 16. CDR3 residues: CASGTKGQGAAGSYEQYF. CDR3 in DNA: TGTGCTAGTGGCACAAAGGGGCAGGGGGCGGCTGGCTCCTACGAGCAGTACTTC.